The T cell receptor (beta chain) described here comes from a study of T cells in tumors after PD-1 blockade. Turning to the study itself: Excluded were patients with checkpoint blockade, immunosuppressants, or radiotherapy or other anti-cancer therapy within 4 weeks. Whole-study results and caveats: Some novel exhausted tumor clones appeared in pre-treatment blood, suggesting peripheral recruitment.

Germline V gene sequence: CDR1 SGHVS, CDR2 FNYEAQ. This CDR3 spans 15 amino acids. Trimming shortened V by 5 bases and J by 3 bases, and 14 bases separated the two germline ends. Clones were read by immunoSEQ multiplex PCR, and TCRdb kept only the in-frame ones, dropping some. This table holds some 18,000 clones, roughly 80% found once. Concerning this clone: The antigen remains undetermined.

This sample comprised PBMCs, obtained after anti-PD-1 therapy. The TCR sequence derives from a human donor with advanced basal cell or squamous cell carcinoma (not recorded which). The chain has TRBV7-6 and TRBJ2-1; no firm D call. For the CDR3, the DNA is TGTGCCAGCAGCCCCGGGCACGGAATCTACAATGAGCAGTTCTTC. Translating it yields CASSPGHGIYNEQFF.